The sequence of this TCR beta chain was determined in a study of blood T cell repertoires in COVID-19. Overall study: There were acute and convalescent COVID-19 samples, and they came from the United States, Italy and Spain.

Individuals drawn from 24 US areas were about 18 to 95 years old. Clones were sequenced by immunoSEQ multiplex PCR, and TCRdb holds only the in-frame ones, with some missing. The sample contains 180,000 or so clones, about 80% of which appear only once. Per the germline V gene, CDR1 is SGDLS and CDR2 is YYNGEE. This CDR3 is built from 14 residues. V lost 4 bases to trimming and J lost 5 bases; unmatched junction nucleotides: 7. The TCR was taken from a man aged 45-65 years who had recovered from COVID-19. The chain uses TRBV9 and TRBJ2-7; 9 bases match TRBD2. The sample consisted of PBMCs or T cells enriched from blood (not recorded which). Here the CDR3 DNA reads TGTGCCAGCAGCAGAGGGACTAGCTCGAACGAGCAGTACTTC. It translates to CASSRGTSSNEQYF. The full variable domain, with the rest looked up from reference TRBV9 and TRBJ2-7, is DSGVTQTPKHLITATGQRVTLRCSPRSGDLSVYWYQQSLDQGLQFLIQYYNGEERAKGNILERFSAQQFPDLHSELNLSSLELGDSALYFCASSRGTSSNEQYFGPGTRLTVT.